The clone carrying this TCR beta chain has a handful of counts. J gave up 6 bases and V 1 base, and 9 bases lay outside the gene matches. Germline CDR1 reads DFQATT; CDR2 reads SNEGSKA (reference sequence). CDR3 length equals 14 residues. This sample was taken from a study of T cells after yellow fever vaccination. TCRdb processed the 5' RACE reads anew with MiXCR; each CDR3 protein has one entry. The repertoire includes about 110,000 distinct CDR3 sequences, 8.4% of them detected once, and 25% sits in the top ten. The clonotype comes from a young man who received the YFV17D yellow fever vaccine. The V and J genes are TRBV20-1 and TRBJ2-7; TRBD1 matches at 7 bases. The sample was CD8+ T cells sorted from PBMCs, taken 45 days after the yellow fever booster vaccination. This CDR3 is CSARATDRAGEQYF. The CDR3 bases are TGCAGTGCTAGAGCCACCGACAGGGCCGGCGAGCAGTACTTC.